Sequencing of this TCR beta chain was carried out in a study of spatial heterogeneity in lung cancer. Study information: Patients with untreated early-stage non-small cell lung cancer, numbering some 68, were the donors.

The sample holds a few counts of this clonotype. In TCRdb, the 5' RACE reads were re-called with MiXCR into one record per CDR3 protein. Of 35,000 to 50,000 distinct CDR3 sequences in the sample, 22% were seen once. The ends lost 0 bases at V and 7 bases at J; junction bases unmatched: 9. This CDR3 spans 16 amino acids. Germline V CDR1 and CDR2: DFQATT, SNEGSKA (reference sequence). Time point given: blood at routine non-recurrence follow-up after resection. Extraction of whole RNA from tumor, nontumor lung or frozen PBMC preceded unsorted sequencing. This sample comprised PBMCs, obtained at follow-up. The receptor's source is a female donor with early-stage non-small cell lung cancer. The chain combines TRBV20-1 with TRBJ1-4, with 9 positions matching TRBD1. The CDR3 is CSARDLIRQGVEKLFF. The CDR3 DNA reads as TGCAGTGCTAGAGATTTAATTCGACAGGGGGTTGAAAAACTGTTTTTT.